These T cell receptor beta chains were read from a single sample in a study of T cell responses to AZD1222 COVID-19 vaccine. Repertoires were generated with immunoSEQ multiplex PCR, while TCRdb's copy carries only in-frame clones and drops some. This sample has about 85,000 clones; 85% occur once, and the top ten carry roughly 4.5%. The material sequenced was peripheral blood, taken 28 days after the second AZD1222 dose. The source is an adult who received the AZD1222 COVID-19 vaccine. Both conserved end residues are part of each CDR3. The D gene is left open where the match is weak. The listing skips clone size in some rows; elsewhere it reads once, few, many or a size class.

v_call: TRBV19; cdr3_length: 13; d_call: -; j_call: TRBJ2-6; clone_size: -; cdr3_nt: TGTGCCAGTAGTCTGGGTCCGGCCAACGTCCTGACTTTC; cdr3_aa: CASSLGPANVLTF
v_call: TRBV9; cdr3_length: 13; d_call: -; j_call: TRBJ2-5; clone_size: -; cdr3_nt: TGTGCCAGCAGCGGATTTATAGGGGAGACCCAGTACTTC; cdr3_aa: CASSGFIGETQYF
v_call: TRBV5-1; cdr3_length: 17; d_call: TRBD2; j_call: TRBJ2-3; clone_size: once; cdr3_nt: TGCGCCAGCAGCTTGCCCCTAGCGGACCCTAGCACAGATACGCAGTATTTT; cdr3_aa: CASSLPLADPSTDTQYF
v_call: TRBV25-1; cdr3_length: 15; d_call: TRBD2; j_call: TRBJ2-3; clone_size: -; cdr3_nt: TGTGCCAGCAGTGAATACGCGGGGGTGACAGATACGCAGTATTTT; cdr3_aa: CASSEYAGVTDTQYF
v_call: TRBV25-1; cdr3_length: 14; d_call: -; j_call: TRBJ2-4; clone_size: -; cdr3_nt: TGTGCCAGCAGTGCGGCAGGGGTAGGAAACATTCAGTACTTC; cdr3_aa: CASSAAGVGNIQYF
v_call: TRBV29-1; cdr3_length: 12; d_call: TRBD2; j_call: TRBJ2-7; clone_size: -; cdr3_nt: TGCAGCGTTGAGAGCGGGGGCCCGGAACAGTACTTC; cdr3_aa: CSVESGGPEQYF
v_call: TRBV5-1; cdr3_length: 15; d_call: TRBD1; j_call: TRBJ2-5; clone_size: -; cdr3_nt: TGCGCCAGCAGCTGGGCCGGGACAGGAGAAGAGACCCAGTACTTC; cdr3_aa: CASSWAGTGEETQYF
v_call: TRBV11-2; cdr3_length: 13; d_call: -; j_call: TRBJ1-2; clone_size: -; cdr3_nt: TGTGCCAGCAGCTCCACAGGGCGCGATGGCTACACCTTC; cdr3_aa: CASSSTGRDGYTF
v_call: TRBV7-2; cdr3_length: 14; d_call: -; j_call: TRBJ2-5; clone_size: -; cdr3_nt: TGTGCCAGCAGCGTAAGACTAGGCCAGGAGACCCAGTACTTC; cdr3_aa: CASSVRLGQETQYF
v_call: TRBV4-1; cdr3_length: 15; d_call: -; j_call: TRBJ1-1; clone_size: -; cdr3_nt: TGCGCCAGCAGCCAAGATATGGGGGATTACACTGAAGCTTTCTTT; cdr3_aa: CASSQDMGDYTEAFF
v_call: TRBV10-3; cdr3_length: 15; d_call: TRBD1; j_call: TRBJ2-7; clone_size: -; cdr3_nt: TGTGCCATCAGCCAATCCGGACAGGGTTCGTACGAGCAGTACTTC; cdr3_aa: CAISQSGQGSYEQYF
v_call: TRBV5-1; cdr3_length: 13; d_call: -; j_call: TRBJ2-7; clone_size: -; cdr3_nt: TGCGCCAGCAGCCCGGCCGGGGCCTACGAGCAGTACTTC; cdr3_aa: CASSPAGAYEQYF
v_call: TRBV7-2; cdr3_length: 17; d_call: -; j_call: TRBJ2-3; clone_size: few; cdr3_nt: TGTGCCAGCAGCTTACTCTGGGCGCCCGGAGGTGGAGATACGCAGTATTTT; cdr3_aa: CASSLLWAPGGGDTQYF
v_call: TRBV7-2; cdr3_length: 15; d_call: -; j_call: TRBJ1-6; clone_size: few; cdr3_nt: TGTGCCAGCAGCTCACTTGGACAGAATAATTCACCCCTCCACTTT; cdr3_aa: CASSSLGQNNSPLHF
v_call: TRBV13; cdr3_length: 14; d_call: TRBD1; j_call: TRBJ1-2; clone_size: few; cdr3_nt: TGTGCCAGCAGCTTAGGCCAGGGGGCTTATGGCTACACCTTC; cdr3_aa: CASSLGQGAYGYTF
v_call: TRBV3-1/TRBV3-2; cdr3_length: 14; d_call: -; j_call: TRBJ2-7; clone_size: -; cdr3_nt: TGTGCCAGCAGCCAAGCCGGGTGGACCTACGAGCAGTACTTC; cdr3_aa: CASSQAGWTYEQYF
v_call: TRBV6-5; cdr3_length: 14; d_call: -; j_call: TRBJ2-5; clone_size: -; cdr3_nt: TGTGCCAGCAGACCGCTCGCGGGGCAAGAGACCCAGTACTTC; cdr3_aa: CASRPLAGQETQYF
v_call: TRBV19; cdr3_length: 15; d_call: -; j_call: TRBJ1-2; clone_size: -; cdr3_nt: TGTGCCAGTAGTACTACCCCACAGAGTCACTATGGCTACACCTTC; cdr3_aa: CASSTTPQSHYGYTF
v_call: TRBV6-5; cdr3_length: 13; d_call: TRBD1; j_call: TRBJ2-2; clone_size: -; cdr3_nt: TGTGCCAGCGGGACAGGGGGTCCAGGGGAGCTGTTTTTT; cdr3_aa: CASGTGGPGELFF
v_call: TRBV21-1; cdr3_length: 17; d_call: -; j_call: TRBJ1-4; clone_size: -; cdr3_nt: TGTGCCAGCAGCACAAAACAGGACTGTGCAACTAATGAAAAACTGTTTTTT; cdr3_aa: CASSTKQDCATNEKLFF
v_call: TRBV7-3; cdr3_length: 15; d_call: TRBD2; j_call: TRBJ2-1; clone_size: -; cdr3_nt: TGTGCCAGCAGCCGTCTAGCGGACCCTTACAATGAGCAGTTCTTC; cdr3_aa: CASSRLADPYNEQFF
v_call: TRBV4-2; cdr3_length: 20; d_call: TRBD1; j_call: TRBJ2-1; clone_size: -; cdr3_nt: TGTGCCAGCAGCCAAGCGGGACAGGGGTCATCCTTACGCGCTGACAATGAGCAGTTCTTC; cdr3_aa: CASSQAGQGSSLRADNEQFF
v_call: TRBV27; cdr3_length: 17; d_call: TRBD2; j_call: TRBJ2-1; clone_size: -; cdr3_nt: TGTGCCAGCAGTTTATTAAACCTAGCGGGGATCTACAATGAGCAGTTCTTC; cdr3_aa: CASSLLNLAGIYNEQFF
v_call: TRBV19; cdr3_length: 15; d_call: TRBD2; j_call: TRBJ2-1; clone_size: -; cdr3_nt: TGTGCCAGTAGTATAGGACTAGCGGGATGGAATGAGCAGTTCTTC; cdr3_aa: CASSIGLAGWNEQFF
v_call: TRBV7-2; cdr3_length: 14; d_call: -; j_call: TRBJ2-3; clone_size: -; cdr3_nt: TGTGCCAGCAGCTTAGATACCGGCACAGATACGCAGTATTTT; cdr3_aa: CASSLDTGTDTQYF
v_call: TRBV19; cdr3_length: 15; d_call: TRBD1; j_call: TRBJ1-2; clone_size: -; cdr3_nt: TGTGCCAGTAGTATAACCGGGACAGCTAACTATGGCTACACCTTC; cdr3_aa: CASSITGTANYGYTF
v_call: TRBV19; cdr3_length: 14; d_call: -; j_call: TRBJ2-7; clone_size: -; cdr3_nt: TGTGCCAGTAGTATGGGGCAGGGCGGCTACGAGCAGTACTTC; cdr3_aa: CASSMGQGGYEQYF
v_call: TRBV7-3; cdr3_length: 13; d_call: -; j_call: TRBJ2-7; clone_size: -; cdr3_nt: TGTGCCAGCAGGGCAGGCGGGGCTCGCGAGCAGTACTTC; cdr3_aa: CASRAGGAREQYF
v_call: TRBV28; cdr3_length: 13; d_call: -; j_call: TRBJ1-5; clone_size: once; cdr3_nt: TGTGCCAGCAGTTTTCAGGGTAATCAGCCCCAGCATTTT; cdr3_aa: CASSFQGNQPQHF
v_call: TRBV7-6; cdr3_length: 17; d_call: -; j_call: TRBJ2-2; clone_size: -; cdr3_nt: TGTGCCAGCAGCTTAGTCCAAGGGAGGTCCTGGTCCGGGGAGCTGTTTTTT; cdr3_aa: CASSLVQGRSWSGELFF
v_call: TRBV11-2; cdr3_length: 15; d_call: TRBD1; j_call: TRBJ2-4; clone_size: -; cdr3_nt: TGTGCCAGCAGCTCCGCTACAGGGGGCTCGAACATTCAGTACTTC; cdr3_aa: CASSSATGGSNIQYF
v_call: TRBV10-1; cdr3_length: 13; d_call: TRBD1; j_call: TRBJ2-2; clone_size: -; cdr3_nt: TGCGCCAGTGGGACAGGGAGAGCCGGGGAGCTGTTTTTT; cdr3_aa: CASGTGRAGELFF
v_call: TRBV28; cdr3_length: 14; d_call: -; j_call: TRBJ2-1; clone_size: -; cdr3_nt: TGTGCCAGCAGTCTTAGACTGGACCTCAATGAGCAGTTCTTC; cdr3_aa: CASSLRLDLNEQFF
v_call: TRBV24-1; cdr3_length: 14; d_call: -; j_call: TRBJ2-5; clone_size: -; cdr3_nt: TGTGCCACCAGTGATATACGGGGCTCAGAGACCCAGTACTTC; cdr3_aa: CATSDIRGSETQYF
v_call: TRBV9; cdr3_length: 15; d_call: -; j_call: TRBJ1-3; clone_size: -; cdr3_nt: TGTGCCAGCAGCGGGGGCGGGAGCTCTGGAAACACCATATATTTT; cdr3_aa: CASSGGGSSGNTIYF
v_call: TRBV19; cdr3_length: 17; d_call: TRBD1; j_call: TRBJ1-5; clone_size: -; cdr3_nt: TGTGCCAGTAGCGACACAGGGGCTAACATTATAGGTCAGCCCCAGCATTTT; cdr3_aa: CASSDTGANIIGQPQHF
v_call: TRBV29-1; cdr3_length: 15; d_call: TRBD2; j_call: TRBJ2-7; clone_size: -; cdr3_nt: TGCAGCGTGGGGTTGCAACTGGGAGGGGCGTACGAGCAGTACTTC; cdr3_aa: CSVGLQLGGAYEQYF
v_call: TRBV5-1; cdr3_length: 11; d_call: -; j_call: TRBJ2-5; clone_size: -; cdr3_nt: TGCGCCAGCAGCTTGGAAGAGACCCAGTACTTC; cdr3_aa: CASSLEETQYF
v_call: TRBV7-2; cdr3_length: 13; d_call: -; j_call: TRBJ1-2; clone_size: once; cdr3_nt: TGTGCCAGCAGCTACCTCGACAGCTATGGCTACACCTTC; cdr3_aa: CASSYLDSYGYTF
v_call: TRBV5-1; cdr3_length: 19; d_call: TRBD2; j_call: TRBJ2-5; clone_size: -; cdr3_nt: TGCGCCAGCAGCTTTAATACCGGGACTAGCGGGGGGCGCTCGGAGACCCAGTACTTC; cdr3_aa: CASSFNTGTSGGRSETQYF
v_call: TRBV18; cdr3_length: 13; d_call: -; j_call: TRBJ2-7; clone_size: -; cdr3_nt: TGTGCCAGCTCACCACAAGTTGAGTACGAGCAGTACTTC; cdr3_aa: CASSPQVEYEQYF
v_call: TRBV2; cdr3_length: 14; d_call: TRBD2; j_call: TRBJ2-1; clone_size: -; cdr3_nt: TGTGCCAGCAGTCAGACTAGCGGGGGAGGTGAGCAGTTCTTC; cdr3_aa: CASSQTSGGGEQFF
v_call: TRBV5-1; cdr3_length: 13; d_call: -; j_call: TRBJ2-3; clone_size: -; cdr3_nt: TGCGCCAGCAGCTTGCTCGGGGGCCAAGAGCAGTATTTT; cdr3_aa: CASSLLGGQEQYF
v_call: TRBV2; cdr3_length: 11; d_call: -; j_call: TRBJ2-1; clone_size: -; cdr3_nt: TGTGCCAGCAGCCTGGCCGATGAGCAGTTCTTC; cdr3_aa: CASSLADEQFF
v_call: TRBV25-1; cdr3_length: 11; d_call: -; j_call: TRBJ1-2; clone_size: -; cdr3_nt: TGTGCCAGCAGTCAGGGTTTGAGCTACACCTTC; cdr3_aa: CASSQGLSYTF
v_call: TRBV11-2; cdr3_length: 12; d_call: -; j_call: TRBJ1-2; clone_size: -; cdr3_nt: TGTGCCAGCAGCTTAGAAGGGGATGGCTACACCTTC; cdr3_aa: CASSLEGDGYTF
v_call: TRBV4-2; cdr3_length: 15; d_call: TRBD2; j_call: TRBJ2-2; clone_size: -; cdr3_nt: TGTGCCAGCAGCCCGAACCCGACTAGCGGGAGGGAGCTGTTTTTT; cdr3_aa: CASSPNPTSGRELFF
v_call: TRBV7-2; cdr3_length: 14; d_call: -; j_call: TRBJ2-5; clone_size: -; cdr3_nt: TGTGCCAGCAGCTTAGACTCAGGACAAGAGACCCAGTACTTC; cdr3_aa: CASSLDSGQETQYF
v_call: TRBV5-6; cdr3_length: 15; d_call: -; j_call: TRBJ2-5; clone_size: -; cdr3_nt: TGTGCCAGCAGAGACCCCCGGGACAACCAAGAGACCCAGTACTTC; cdr3_aa: CASRDPRDNQETQYF
v_call: TRBV6-5; cdr3_length: 15; d_call: -; j_call: TRBJ1-1; clone_size: -; cdr3_nt: TGTGCCAGCAGTTCCTGGGGTAACAAGGGGACTGAAGCTTTCTTT; cdr3_aa: CASSSWGNKGTEAFF
v_call: TRBV3-1/TRBV3-2; cdr3_length: 13; d_call: -; j_call: TRBJ1-5; clone_size: -; cdr3_nt: TGTGCCAGCAGCCAAGGGATCCGACAGCCCCAGCATTTT; cdr3_aa: CASSQGIRQPQHF
v_call: TRBV2; cdr3_length: 16; d_call: TRBD1; j_call: TRBJ2-1; clone_size: -; cdr3_nt: TGTGCCAGCAGTGAAGCGCCCAGGGGGCTATACAATGAGCAGTTCTTC; cdr3_aa: CASSEAPRGLYNEQFF
v_call: TRBV19; cdr3_length: 15; d_call: -; j_call: TRBJ2-5; clone_size: -; cdr3_nt: TGTGCCAGTAGTGTCTACAGGGGGGGTCTTGAGACCCAGTACTTC; cdr3_aa: CASSVYRGGLETQYF